The entry below gives a single T cell receptor (beta chain) sequence along with its context. Its antigen is as yet unknown. The data were taken from a study of OX40 agonist ivuxolimab in advanced cancers. Study as a whole: Treatment of patients was with ivuxolimab, an agonistic anti-OX40 (CD134) antibody. Intravenous ivuxolimab at 0.01 to 10 mg/kg was given to patients every 2 weeks.

The length of the CDR3 is 15 residues. V lost 4 bases and J lost 2; bases outside the gene matches: 6. Germline V gives CDR1 MGHDK, CDR2 SYGVNS. Study observations and caveats: Expanded peripheral T cell antigen specificity was not determined. Relatively little clonal expansion, among the lowest observed, appeared in partial responders at 0.1-3.0 mg/kg.

Sequenced by immunoSEQ multiplex PCR; TCRdb stores in-frame clones only, minus some. The repertoire includes about 25,000 clones, about 85% of them detected once, and less than 30% sits in the top ten. The sequence was obtained from an adult with an advanced solid tumor such as melanoma, head and neck, liver or kidney cancer. The specimen was CD4+ or CD8+ T cells sorted from blood, collected in a trial of the OX40 agonist ivuxolimab. The chain couples TRBV25-1 to TRBJ2-7, with 9 bases aligning to TRBD1. CDR3 nucleotides: TGTGCCAGCAGTGCCCCCGGGACAGGGCCCTACGAGCAGTACTTC. As protein: CASSAPGTGPYEQYF.